These 20 T cell receptor beta chains came from one sample sequenced in a study of blood T cell repertoires in COVID-19. The table came from immunoSEQ multiplex PCR; TCRdb's copy has only in-frame clones and leaves some out. The table has about 190,000 clones, 90% seen once. The sample taken for sequencing was peripheral blood. Receptor source: a man aged 45-65 years with acute or convalescent COVID-19.

V usage is TRBV3-1 (or the pseudogene TRBV3-2) and J usage is TRBJ2-1; 10 positions match TRBD2. Germline CDR1 reads LGHDT; CDR2 reads YNNKEL (reference sequence). The length of the CDR3 is 16 residues. V gave up 2 bases and J gave up 0 bases; unmatched junction bases: 1. CDR3: CASSQLAGASYNEQFF. As DNA, the CDR3 is TGTGCCAGCAGCCAACTAGCGGGGGCCTCCTACAATGAGCAGTTCTTC.

The rearrangement uses TRBV12-5 and TRBJ2-5; 10 bases agree with TRBD2. Germline lookup yields CDR1 LGHNT and CDR2 FRNRAP. V was pared by 2 bases and J by 2 bases, with 14 bases of the junction left unmatched. This CDR3 contains 19 residues. The CDR3 DNA reads as TGTGCTAGTGGTTTGACGACCTATAGCGGGGGGCCGACTCAAGAGACCCAGTACTTC. Translation: CASGLTTYSGGPTQETQYF. Looking up the rest from reference TRBV12-5 and TRBJ2-5 gives the full variable domain: DARVTQTPRHKVTEMGQEVTMRCQPILGHNTVFWYRQTMMQGLELLAYFRNRAPLDDSGMPKDRFSAEMPDATLATLKIQPSEPRDSAVYFCASGLTTYSGGPTQETQYFGPGTRLLVL.

The gene calls are TRBV28 and TRBJ1-5, with 8 bases identical to TRBD1. The J segment lost 3 bases and the V segment lost 5 bases, leaving 3 bases of the junction unmatched. The CDR3 is 14 amino acids. Germline V gene sequence: CDR1 MDHEN, CDR2 SYDVKM. In DNA, the CDR3 is TGTGCCAGCAGTGGACAGGGCTTCAATCAGCCCCAGCATTTT. Amino acid sequence: CASSGQGFNQPQHF.

V is TRBV6-6 and J is TRBJ1-6, with a weak D call TRBD1 (5 bases). The CDR3 totals 13 residues. Looked up from germline, CDR1 is MNHNY and CDR2 is SVGAGI (reference sequence). Trimming removed 8 bases at V and 8 bases at J, with 13 bases between. CDR3 region: CASSGREDSPLHF. Here the CDR3 DNA reads TGTGCCAGCTCGGGCAGGGAGGATTCACCCCTCCACTTT.

V gene TRBV6-2 or TRBV6-3 combines with J gene TRBJ2-3, with TRBD1 identical over 10 bases. The length of the CDR3 is 14 residues. CDR1 and CDR2 (germline): MNHEY, SVGEGT. J gave up 7 bases and V 4 bases, and 5 bases lay outside the gene matches. The chain's CDR3 is CASSSGQGRNTQYF. In DNA form, the CDR3 reads TGTGCCAGCAGTTCGGGACAGGGGAGAAATACGCAGTATTTT.

The V call is TRBV12-2, the J call TRBJ2-7; no check of the table's D call, TRBD2, against the DNA was made. TRBV12-2 is given as a pseudogene. The CDR3 runs 14 residues. Here the CDR3 DNA reads TGTGCAAGTCGCTCCTCACGGGTTTGGTACGAGCAGTACTTC. It specifies CASRSSRVWYEQYF.

The chain joins TRBV28 to TRBJ2-7; 15 bases fit TRBD2. This CDR3 region has 15 residues. Germline CDR1 and CDR2: MDHEN and SYDVKM. V lost 5 bases, J lost 4 bases, and 3 bases stayed unmatched. In DNA, the CDR3 is TGTGCCAGCAGTACCGGGACTAGCGGGAGGTACGAGCAGTACTTC. Protein sequence: CASSTGTSGRYEQYF.

This sequence joins TRBV3-1 (or the pseudogene TRBV3-2) and TRBJ2-7; 11 nucleotides align to TRBD2. J gave up 7 bases and V 3 bases, and 8 bases lay outside the gene matches. This CDR3 has 15 residues. Germline V lookup: CDR1 LGHDT, CDR2 YNNKEL (reference sequence). CDR3: CASSQLAGGRSEQYF. The CDR3 coding sequence is TGTGCCAGCAGCCAGTTAGCGGGAGGGCGAAGTGAGCAGTACTTC.

This clone occurred a few times. The V and J genes are TRBV6-5 and TRBJ1-6; D call uncertain. CDR3 length equals 15 residues. Germline V gives CDR1 MNHEY, CDR2 SVGAGI. Trimming left V 6 bases short and J 5 bases short, with 14 bases between. The CDR3 spells CASRASRLNNSPLHF. The CDR3 DNA is TGTGCCAGCAGGGCCAGCAGGCTGAATAATTCACCCCTCCACTTT.

The rearrangement uses TRBV30 and TRBJ2-4; 11 bases align to TRBD2. V lost 5 bases to trimming and J lost 0 bases; unmatched junction nucleotides: 3. CDR1 is GTSNPN, CDR2 SVGIG, per germline (reference sequence). This CDR3 comprises 15 residues. CDR3 sequence (DNA): TGTGCCTGGGGGACTAGCGGATTAGCCAAAAACATTCAGTACTTC. Its translation: CAWGTSGLAKNIQYF. Complete variable domain (other parts from reference TRBV30 and TRBJ2-4): SQTIHQWPATLVQPVGSPLSLECTVEGTSNPNLYWYRQAAGRGLQLLFYSVGIGQISSEVPQNLSASRPQDRQFILSSKKLLLSDSGFYLCAWGTSGLAKNIQYFGAGTRLSVL.

V and J are TRBV7-8 and TRBJ2-1; 10 bases line up with TRBD1. Germline lookup yields CDR1 SGHVS and CDR2 FQNEAQ. This CDR3 is built from 16 residues. Trimming removed 3 bases from V and 4 bases from J; junction bases left unmatched: 6. In DNA form, the CDR3 reads TGTGCCAGCAGCTTGGGACAGGGGATTCTTTACAATGAGCAGTTCTTC. It encodes CASSLGQGILYNEQFF.

The V and J genes are TRBV3-1 (or the pseudogene TRBV3-2) and TRBJ2-2, with 7 bases lining up with TRBD2. This CDR3 contains 15 residues. Trimming took 2 bases from V and 6 from J; bases not matched to a gene: 6. Looked up from germline, CDR1 is LGHDT and CDR2 is YNNKEL (reference sequence). The CDR3 DNA is TGTGCCAGCAGCCAAAAACTAGCGATTGCCGGGGAGCTGTTTTTT. Amino acid sequence: CASSQKLAIAGELFF.

The genes are TRBV9 and TRBJ1-6; 8 positions match TRBD1. CDR1 is SGDLS and CDR2 is YYNGEE in the germline V gene. J lost 7 bases, V lost 4 bases, and 4 bases had no gene match. The CDR3 covers 14 residues. The CDR3: CASSLGQANSPLHF. The CDR3 DNA is TGTGCCAGCAGCCTGGGACAGGCGAATTCACCCCTCCACTTT.

The CDR3 nucleotides are TGTGCCAGCAGCTTAGACGAGAGTGCCCAGTACTTC. Protein sequence: CASSLDESAQYF. The chain carries TRBV7-8 and TRBJ2-7; D call uncertain. Per germline, CDR1 SGHVS and CDR2 FQNEAQ. V dropped 1 base and J dropped 10 bases, with 11 bases sitting between them. This CDR3 region has 12 residues.

This clone came up once. CDR3 nucleotide sequence: TGTGCCAGCAGTTTTCCAGGGGGGAGAAACTATGGCTACACCTTC. Translated: CASSFPGGRNYGYTF. The chain has TRBV28 and TRBJ1-2; 7 nucleotides line up with TRBD1. Germline lookup yields CDR1 MDHEN and CDR2 SYDVKM. V dropped 3 bases and J dropped 2; count of bases not matched to a gene: 6. The CDR3 sequence is 15 residues long.

The gene calls are TRBV29-1 and TRBJ1-3; tentative D call: TRBD1 (6 bases). The V end lost 7 bases, the J end lost 0 bases, and 16 bases lay between the germline ends. CDR3 size: 15 residues. Germline CDR1 reads SQVTM; CDR2 reads ANQGSEA. The CDR3 nucleotides are TGCAGCGCGCTGCGTACAGGGACCTCTGGAAACACCATATATTTT. It encodes CSALRTGTSGNTIYF.

The chain recombines TRBV27 with TRBJ1-1, with D hard to call. This CDR3 spans 12 amino acids. The germline CDR1 and CDR2 sequences are MNHEY and SMNVEV (reference sequence). The V gene lost 5 bases and the J gene lost 4 bases, with 8 bases spanning the gap. The CDR3 DNA reads TGTGCCAGCAGTGGAGGGCCCACTGAAGCTTTCTTT. This translates into CASSGGPTEAFF.

V gene TRBV6-5 combines with J gene TRBJ2-7, with 11 bases lining up with TRBD2. The CDR3 length is 15 residues. The germline CDR1 and CDR2 sequences are MNHEY and SVGAGI. V dropped 5 bases and J dropped 3; count of bases not matched to a gene: 6. This chain's CDR3 is CASSLTSGSVYEQYF. The CDR3 nucleotides read TGTGCCAGCAGTCTAACTAGCGGGAGCGTCTACGAGCAGTACTTC.

This clone turned up a few times. V is TRBV20-1 and J is TRBJ1-2, with D possibly TRBD1 on 5 matching bases. This CDR3 contains 11 residues. V lost 4 bases to trimming and J lost 6 bases, with 9 bases between them. Germline V CDR1 and CDR2: DFQATT, SNEGSKA (reference sequence). In nucleotides, the CDR3 is TGCAGTGCTAAGCAGGGAAATGGCTACACCTTC. Amino acids: CSAKQGNGYTF.

The chain has TRBV4-2 and TRBJ2-7, with D hard to call. The CDR3 is 11 amino acids. Trimming took off 5 bases at V and 1 base at J, with 3 bases between the two ends. Germline V gives CDR1 LGHNA, CDR2 YNFKEQ. DNA of the CDR3: TGTGCCAGCAGCTCTTCCTACGAGCAGTACTTC. It specifies CASSSSYEQYF.